Shown below are 19 T cell receptor beta chains from a single sample sequenced in a study of cytomegalovirus exposure and HLA in healthy donors. Primers included in the PCR were 60 Vbeta and 13 Jbeta primers. Method: immunoSEQ multiplex PCR; TCRdb's copy keeps in-frame clones and lacks some. Among under 150,000 clones listed, approximately 80% were seen once. The specimen was PBMCs. These receptors were collected from a boy younger than 10 in good health and CMV-seronegative.

This chain joins TRBV7-3 and TRBJ1-2; 8 nucleotides line up with TRBD1. Germline V gene lookup returns CDR1 SGHTA and CDR2 FQGTGA. This CDR3 spans 18 amino acids. After removal of 1 base from V and 4 bases from J, the junction contained 14 bases not matched to a gene. Written as DNA, the CDR3 is TGTGCCAGCAGCTTAAGTCCCGGCCGGACAGGGTCGGGCTATGGCTACACCTTC. Protein: CASSLSPGRTGSGYGYTF.

The chain links TRBV6-1 to TRBJ2-1; D is undetermined. Trimming left V 6 bases short and J 1 base short, with 13 bases between. The germline V gene has CDR1 MNHNS and CDR2 SASEGT. The CDR3 sequence is 15 residues long. The DNA of the CDR3 is TGTGCCAGCAGGCAGAATTTTGGTTCCTACAATGAGCAGTTCTTC. Translation: CASRQNFGSYNEQFF.

The chain couples TRBV30 to TRBJ1-5; D is possibly TRBD1 (6 bases). The CDR3 is 14 amino acids. Deletions cut 5 bases from V and 4 bases from J, with 15 bases between. From germline, CDR1 is GTSNPN and CDR2 SVGIG (reference sequence). Here the CDR3 reads CAWALGQSNQPQHF. The DNA for the CDR3 is TGTGCCTGGGCCCTAGGACAGTCTAATCAGCCCCAGCATTTT. The full variable domain, rest sourced from reference TRBV30 and TRBJ1-5, is SQTIHQWPATLVQPVGSPLSLECTVEGTSNPNLYWYRQAAGRGLQLLFYSVGIGQISSEVPQNLSASRPQDRQFILSSKKLLLSDSGFYLCAWALGQSNQPQHFGDGTRLSIL.

The rearrangement links TRBV6-5 to TRBJ2-5; 7 bases map to TRBD1. The tail of the sequence fits TRBJ2-7 better, so the J call may be wrong. Germline V gene data show CDR1 as MNHEY and CDR2 as SVGAGI. CDR3 size: 13 residues. CDR3 DNA: TGTGCCAGCAGCCGGGACAGTCCCTACGAGCAGTACTTC. Its translation: CASSRDSPYEQYF.

Notes on this clone: Compared with germline, one end of the junction differs, possibly owing to a read error. The chain is built from TRBV7-9 and TRBJ2-3; 12 positions match TRBD1. From germline, CDR1 is SEHNR and CDR2 FQNEAQ (reference sequence). This CDR3 comprises 16 residues. CDR3 nucleotides: TGTTCCAGCGACCTTGAAAGGGACAGGGGGCGGGATACGCAGTATTTT. This translates into CSSDLERDRGRDTQYF.

The rearrangement uses TRBV4-3 and TRBJ2-1; 7 nucleotides line up with TRBD1. This CDR3 comprises 16 residues. The junction had 9 bases not matched to a gene; V was cut back by 4 bases and J by 3 bases. Per the germline V gene, CDR1 is LGHNA and CDR2 is YSLEER. The CDR3: CASSPDGTDFYNEQFF. CDR3 bases: TGCGCCAGCAGCCCCGACGGGACAGATTTCTACAATGAGCAGTTCTTC.

The chain recombines TRBV4-1 with TRBJ2-3, with 7 bases that match TRBD2. Germline V gives CDR1 MGHRA, CDR2 YSYEKL. The CDR3 contains 16 residues. The V gene end was trimmed by 4 bases and the J gene end by 0 bases; junction bases not matched to a gene: 7. CDR3 coding DNA: TGCGCCAGCAGCCGAAACGCAGCGGGAAGCACAGATACGCAGTATTTT. Residues: CASSRNAAGSTDTQYF.

This chain connects TRBV6-5 to TRBJ2-5; possibly TRBD1 for D (6 bases). V was cut by 6 bases and J by 3 bases, with 17 bases left in between. In germline, CDR1 is MNHEY, CDR2 SVGAGI. The CDR3 contains 15 residues. The CDR3 DNA reads as TGTGCCAGCAGCGGCAGGGGCCCCCAAGAAGAGACCCAGTACTTC. It is translated as CASSGRGPQEETQYF.

V usage is TRBV9 and J usage is TRBJ2-5, with unresolved D. Looked up from germline, CDR1 is SGDLS and CDR2 is YYNGEE. The CDR3 sequence is 14 residues long. Trimming left V 4 bases short and J 2 bases short, with 12 bases between. Written as DNA, the CDR3 is TGTGCCAGCAGCCCGAACAGCCCGCAAGAGACCCAGTACTTC. Translated, it gives CASSPNSPQETQYF.

The chain joins TRBV27 to TRBJ2-7; D ambiguous. Germline V gene sequence: CDR1 MNHEY, CDR2 SMNVEV (reference sequence). The V end lost 3 bases, the J end lost 2 bases, and 14 bases lay between the germline ends. The CDR3 has 15 amino acids. The chain's CDR3 is CASSFLSSNPYEQYF. The CDR3, as DNA: TGTGCCAGCAGTTTTCTGTCCAGTAACCCCTACGAGCAGTACTTC.

The chain couples TRBV5-1 to TRBJ2-5; 12 nucleotides line up with TRBD2. CDR3 length equals 15 residues. V lost 3 bases, J lost 5 bases, and 5 bases stayed unmatched. Germline V gene sequence: CDR1 SGHRS, CDR2 YFSETQ. The CDR3: CASSYGTSGFETQYF. In DNA, the CDR3 is TGCGCCAGCAGCTACGGGACTAGCGGGTTCGAGACCCAGTACTTC.

The chain combines TRBV9 with TRBJ1-1; the match to TRBD1 covers 7 bases. The V gene end was trimmed by 4 bases and the J gene end by 0 bases; junction bases not matched to a gene: 12. The CDR3 contains 17 residues. Germline V gene lookup returns CDR1 SGDLS and CDR2 YYNGEE. CDR3 coding DNA: TGTGCCAGCAGCCCTAACCTTCGCGACAGGGTGAACACTGAAGCTTTCTTT. This translates into CASSPNLRDRVNTEAFF.

The chain couples TRBV27 to TRBJ1-2; the D gene is possibly TRBD1 (5 bases). Germline V gene data show CDR1 as MNHEY and CDR2 as SMNVEV (reference sequence). The CDR3 is 16 residues long. The ends were cut back, 5 bases at V and 3 bases at J, with 19 bases in the middle. The CDR3 region is CASSHAGGIADYGYTF. CDR3 coding DNA: TGTGCCAGCAGTCACGCCGGGGGTATTGCTGACTATGGCTACACCTTC.

The gene calls are TRBV28 and TRBJ1-5; 8 nucleotides match TRBD1. J was trimmed by 2 bases and V by 2 bases; bases with no gene match: 2. This CDR3 has 15 residues. Germline CDR1 reads MDHEN; CDR2 reads SYDVKM. The CDR3 sequence is CASSLDRGGNQPQHF. CDR3 nucleotides: TGTGCCAGCAGTTTAGACAGGGGAGGCAATCAGCCCCAGCATTTT.

This clone came up a few times. The chain is built from TRBV9 and TRBJ1-1; weak D call: TRBD1 (5 bases). The CDR3 consists of 14 residues. In germline, CDR1 is SGDLS, CDR2 YYNGEE. Trimming removed 6 bases at V and 4 bases at J, with 16 bases between. The CDR3 nucleotides are TGTGCCAGCAATCCAAGCGGGACCACCACTGAAGCTTTCTTT. It is translated as CASNPSGTTTEAFF.

Only a few counts were recorded for this clone. The chain employs TRBV5-1 and TRBJ1-2; 9 nucleotides match TRBD1. The CDR3 is 13 amino acids. Per germline, CDR1 SGHRS and CDR2 YFSETQ. V lost 0 bases and J lost 8; bases outside the gene matches: 2. As DNA, the CDR3 is TGCGCCAGCAGCTTGGAACAGGGGGCAGGCTACACCTTC. Translated, it gives CASSLEQGAGYTF.

The chain joins TRBV5-1 to TRBJ2-7; 9 bases fit TRBD1. There are 14 residues in the CDR3. Germline values: CDR1 SGHRS, CDR2 YFSETQ. After removal of 7 bases from V and 5 bases from J, the junction contained 10 bases not matched to a gene. CDR3 coding DNA: TGCGCCAGCCGCGGGACAGGGAGGTTCGACGAGCAGTACTTC. Its protein product is CASRGTGRFDEQYF.

The rearrangement joins TRBV7-9 to TRBJ2-7; no clear D. The germline V gene encodes CDR1 SEHNR and CDR2 FQNEAQ (reference sequence). V lost 1 base to trimming and J lost 2 bases, with 15 bases between them. There are 16 residues in the CDR3. CDR3 nucleotides: TGTGCCAGCAGCTTAGTACCGCCCGCGGCTGCCTACGAGCAGTACTTC. Translated: CASSLVPPAAAYEQYF.

This clone was seen once. The CDR3 DNA reads TGTGCCAGCTCACCTCTGGGAAAGGGGGTAGGCACAGATACGCAGTATTTT. It is translated as CASSPLGKGVGTDTQYF. The chain couples TRBV18 to TRBJ2-3; possible D gene TRBD1, 6 bases. Deletions cut 3 bases from V and 1 base from J, with 17 bases between. The CDR3 is 17 amino acids. CDR1 and CDR2 from the germline V gene are KGHSH and LQKENI.